The clone carrying this T cell receptor beta chain was detected only a few times. The antigen remains undetermined. The CDR3 loop spans 16 amino acids. The V gene's germline CDR1 is SGHTA and CDR2 FQGNSA. V was shortened by 2 bases and J by 0 bases, with 11 bases between the two germline ends. The sample comes from a study of response to subunit inactivated influenza vaccine. General study results and limits: That few new T cells are recruited by each seasonal influenza vaccination was the authors' suggestion.

Each CDR3 protein is one row after TCRdb ran MiXCR on the RT-PCR reads. The sample records approximately 520,000 distinct CDR3 sequences, approximately 15% being singletons. This sample comprised CD4+ T cells sorted from PBMCs, obtained around 25 months after vaccination. The rearrangement uses TRBV7-2 and TRBJ2-1, with D possibly called TRBD1 or TRBD2 (5 bases each). The origin of this receptor is a man between 45 and 75 years old who received an inactivated influenza vaccine. CDR3: CASSLLGVGSYNEQFF. In nucleotides, the CDR3 is TGTGCCAGCAGCTTACTGGGGGTTGGCTCCTACAATGAGCAGTTCTTC.